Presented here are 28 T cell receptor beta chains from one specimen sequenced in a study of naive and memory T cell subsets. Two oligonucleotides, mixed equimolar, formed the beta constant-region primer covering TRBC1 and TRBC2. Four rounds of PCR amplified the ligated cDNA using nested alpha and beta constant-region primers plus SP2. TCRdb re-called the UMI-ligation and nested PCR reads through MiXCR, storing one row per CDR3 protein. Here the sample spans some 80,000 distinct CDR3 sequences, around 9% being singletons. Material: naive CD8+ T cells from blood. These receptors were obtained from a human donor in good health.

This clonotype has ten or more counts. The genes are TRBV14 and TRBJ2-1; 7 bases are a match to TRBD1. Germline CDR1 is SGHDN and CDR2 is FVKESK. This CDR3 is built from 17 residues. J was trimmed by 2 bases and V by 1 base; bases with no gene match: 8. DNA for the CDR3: TGTGCCAGCAGCCAAGGAGTACGGCAGGGGGCCTACAATGAGCAGTTCTTC. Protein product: CASSQGVRQGAYNEQFF.

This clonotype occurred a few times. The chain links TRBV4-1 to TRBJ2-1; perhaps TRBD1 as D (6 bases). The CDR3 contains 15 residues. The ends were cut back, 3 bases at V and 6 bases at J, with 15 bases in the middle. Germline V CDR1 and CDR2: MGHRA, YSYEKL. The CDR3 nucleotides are TGCGCCAGCAGCCACCCCCCGGACAGACCCAATGAGCAGTTCTTC. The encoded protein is CASSHPPDRPNEQFF.

The CDR3 nucleotides read TGCGCCAGCAGCCAAGTGACGAGAAACAATGAGCAGTTCTTC. It translates to CASSQVTRNNEQFF. The chain joins TRBV4-1 to TRBJ2-1, with D unresolved. The germline CDR1 and CDR2 sequences are MGHRA and YSYEKL. This CDR3 is built from 14 residues. Trimming cost V 1 base and J 5 bases, with 9 bases left between them.

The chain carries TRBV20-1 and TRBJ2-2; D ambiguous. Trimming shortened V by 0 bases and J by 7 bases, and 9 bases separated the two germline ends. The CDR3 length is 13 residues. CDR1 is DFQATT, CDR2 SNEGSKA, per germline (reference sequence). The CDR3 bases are TGCAGTGCTAGAGATTTGGCCGGCGGGGAGCTGTTTTTT. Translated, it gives CSARDLAGGELFF.

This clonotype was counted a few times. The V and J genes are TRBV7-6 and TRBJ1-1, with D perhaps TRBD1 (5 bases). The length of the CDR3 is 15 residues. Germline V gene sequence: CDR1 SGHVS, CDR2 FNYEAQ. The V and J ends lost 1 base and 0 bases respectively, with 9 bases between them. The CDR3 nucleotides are TGTGCCAGCAGCTTAGGTCGACAGATGAACACTGAAGCTTTCTTT. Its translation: CASSLGRQMNTEAFF.

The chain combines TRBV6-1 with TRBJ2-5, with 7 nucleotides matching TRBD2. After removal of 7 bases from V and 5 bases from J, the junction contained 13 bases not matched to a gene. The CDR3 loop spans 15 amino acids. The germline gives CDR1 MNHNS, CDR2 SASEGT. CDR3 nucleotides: TGTGCCAGCATCCTGGGGGGGGAGGTTCGGGAGACCCAGTACTTC. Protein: CASILGGEVRETQYF.

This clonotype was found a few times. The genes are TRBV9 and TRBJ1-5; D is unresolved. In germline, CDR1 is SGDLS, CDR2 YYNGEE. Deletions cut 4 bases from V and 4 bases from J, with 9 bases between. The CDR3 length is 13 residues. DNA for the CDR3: TGTGCCAGCAGCCTTGGCCAAAATCAGCCCCAGCATTTT. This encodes CASSLGQNQPQHF.

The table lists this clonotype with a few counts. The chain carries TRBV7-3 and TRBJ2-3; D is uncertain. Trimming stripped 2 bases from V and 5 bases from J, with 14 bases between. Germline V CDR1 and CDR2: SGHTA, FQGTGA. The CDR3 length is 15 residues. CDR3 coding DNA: TGTGCCAGCAGCTTATCCAGCGCCAGTGAAGATACGCAGTATTTT. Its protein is CASSLSSASEDTQYF.

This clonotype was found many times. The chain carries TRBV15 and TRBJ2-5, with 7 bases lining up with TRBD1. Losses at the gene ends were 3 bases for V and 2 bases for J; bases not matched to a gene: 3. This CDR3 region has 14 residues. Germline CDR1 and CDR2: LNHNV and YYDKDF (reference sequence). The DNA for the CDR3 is TGTGCCACCAGCAGGGACAGGAGTCAAGAGACCCAGTACTTC. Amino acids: CATSRDRSQETQYF.

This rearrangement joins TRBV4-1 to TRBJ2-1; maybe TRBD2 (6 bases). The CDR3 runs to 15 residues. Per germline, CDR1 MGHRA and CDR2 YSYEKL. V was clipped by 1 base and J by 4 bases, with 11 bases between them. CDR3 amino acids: CASSQALATYNEQFF. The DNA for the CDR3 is TGCGCCAGCAGCCAAGCCCTAGCGACTTACAATGAGCAGTTCTTC.

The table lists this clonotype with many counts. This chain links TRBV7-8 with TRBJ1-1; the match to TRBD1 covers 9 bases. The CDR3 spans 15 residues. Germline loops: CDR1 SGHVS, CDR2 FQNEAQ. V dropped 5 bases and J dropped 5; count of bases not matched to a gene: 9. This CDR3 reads CASSAPGTGNTEAFF. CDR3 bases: TGTGCCAGCAGCGCCCCCGGGACAGGGAATACTGAAGCTTTCTTT.

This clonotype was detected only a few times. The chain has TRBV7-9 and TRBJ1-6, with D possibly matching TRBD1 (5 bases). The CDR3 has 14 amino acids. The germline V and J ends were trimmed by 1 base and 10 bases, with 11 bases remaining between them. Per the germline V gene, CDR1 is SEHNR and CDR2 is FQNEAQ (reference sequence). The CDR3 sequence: CASSLGEGLSPLHF. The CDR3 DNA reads TGTGCCAGCAGCTTAGGGGAGGGGCTGTCACCCCTCCACTTT.

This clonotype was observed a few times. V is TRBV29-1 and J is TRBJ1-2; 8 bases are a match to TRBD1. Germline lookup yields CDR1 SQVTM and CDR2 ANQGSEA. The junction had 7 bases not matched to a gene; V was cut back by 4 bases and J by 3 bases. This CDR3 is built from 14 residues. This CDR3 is CSVVPDRAYYGYTF. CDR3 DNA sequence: TGCAGCGTTGTCCCGGACAGGGCGTACTATGGCTACACCTTC.

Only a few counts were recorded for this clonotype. The DNA for the CDR3 is TGCAGCGCCATACCCCCCAGCGGGGGGCGGCGTCTTGAAGAGACCCAGTACTTC. This translates into CSAIPPSGGRRLEETQYF. This sequence joins TRBV29-1 and TRBJ2-5; TRBD2 agrees at 9 bases. Germline lookup yields CDR1 SQVTM and CDR2 ANQGSEA. The CDR3 consists of 18 residues. The junction had 21 bases not matched to a gene; V was cut back by 7 bases and J by 3 bases.

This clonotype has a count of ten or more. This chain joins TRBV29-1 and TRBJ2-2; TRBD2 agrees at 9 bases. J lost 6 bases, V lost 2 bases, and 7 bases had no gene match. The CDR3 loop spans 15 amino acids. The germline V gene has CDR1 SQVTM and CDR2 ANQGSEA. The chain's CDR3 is CSVERREGLPGELFF. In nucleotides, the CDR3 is TGCAGCGTTGAAAGGCGGGAGGGCCTCCCCGGGGAGCTGTTTTTT.

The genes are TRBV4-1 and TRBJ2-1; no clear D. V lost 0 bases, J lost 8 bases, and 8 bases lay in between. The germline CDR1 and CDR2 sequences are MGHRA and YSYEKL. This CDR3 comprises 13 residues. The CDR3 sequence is CASSQDQAHEQFF. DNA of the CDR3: TGCGCCAGCAGCCAAGACCAGGCTCATGAGCAGTTCTTC.

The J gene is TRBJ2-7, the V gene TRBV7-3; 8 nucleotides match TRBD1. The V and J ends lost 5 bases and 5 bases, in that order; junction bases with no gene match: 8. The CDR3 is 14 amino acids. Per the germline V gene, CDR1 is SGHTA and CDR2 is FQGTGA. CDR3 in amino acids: CASSRDRGSNEQYF. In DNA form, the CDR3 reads TGTGCCAGCAGCCGTGACAGGGGCAGTAACGAGCAGTACTTC.

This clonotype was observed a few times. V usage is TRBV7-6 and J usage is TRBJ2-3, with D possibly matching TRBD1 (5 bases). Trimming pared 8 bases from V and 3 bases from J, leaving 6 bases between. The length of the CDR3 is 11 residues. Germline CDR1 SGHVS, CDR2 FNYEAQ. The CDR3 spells CASAGTDTQYF. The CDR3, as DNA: TGTGCCAGCGCAGGGACAGATACGCAGTATTTT.

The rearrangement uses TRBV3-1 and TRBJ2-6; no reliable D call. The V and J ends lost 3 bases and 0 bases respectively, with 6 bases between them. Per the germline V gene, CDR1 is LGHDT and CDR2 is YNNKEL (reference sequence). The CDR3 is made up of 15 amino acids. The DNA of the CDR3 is TGTGCCAGCAGCCACCAACACTCTGGGGCCAACGTCCTGACTTTC. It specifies CASSHQHSGANVLTF.

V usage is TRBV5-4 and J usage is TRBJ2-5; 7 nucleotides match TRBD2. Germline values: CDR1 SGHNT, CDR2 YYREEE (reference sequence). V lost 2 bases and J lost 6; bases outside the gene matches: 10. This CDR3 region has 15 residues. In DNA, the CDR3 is TGTGCCAGCAGCTTAACTAGCGAGGCCATGAAGACCCAGTACTTC. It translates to CASSLTSEAMKTQYF.

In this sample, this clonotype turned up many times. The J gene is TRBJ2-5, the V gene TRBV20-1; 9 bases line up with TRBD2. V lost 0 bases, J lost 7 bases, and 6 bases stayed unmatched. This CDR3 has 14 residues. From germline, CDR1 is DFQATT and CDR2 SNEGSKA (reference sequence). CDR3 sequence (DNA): TGCAGTGCTAGAGATTCTGCGGGGGGGGGGACCCAGTACTTC. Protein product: CSARDSAGGGTQYF.

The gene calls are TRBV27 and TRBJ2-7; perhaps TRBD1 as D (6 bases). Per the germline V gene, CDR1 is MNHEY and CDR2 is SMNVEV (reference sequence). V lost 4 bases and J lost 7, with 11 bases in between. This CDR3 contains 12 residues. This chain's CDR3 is CASSSTGFEQYF. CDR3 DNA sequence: TGTGCCAGCAGTTCAACAGGGTTTGAGCAGTACTTC.

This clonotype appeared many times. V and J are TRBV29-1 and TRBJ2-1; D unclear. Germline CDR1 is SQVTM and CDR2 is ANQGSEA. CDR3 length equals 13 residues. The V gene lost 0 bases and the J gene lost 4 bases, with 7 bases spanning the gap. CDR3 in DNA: TGCAGCGTTGAAGAGGGCCGATACAATGAGCAGTTCTTC. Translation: CSVEEGRYNEQFF.

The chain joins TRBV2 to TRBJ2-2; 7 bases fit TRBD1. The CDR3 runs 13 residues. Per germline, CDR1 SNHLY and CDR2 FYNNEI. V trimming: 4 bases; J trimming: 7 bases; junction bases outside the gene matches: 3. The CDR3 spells CASSATGHGELFF. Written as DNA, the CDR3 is TGTGCCAGCAGTGCGACAGGGCACGGGGAGCTGTTTTTT.

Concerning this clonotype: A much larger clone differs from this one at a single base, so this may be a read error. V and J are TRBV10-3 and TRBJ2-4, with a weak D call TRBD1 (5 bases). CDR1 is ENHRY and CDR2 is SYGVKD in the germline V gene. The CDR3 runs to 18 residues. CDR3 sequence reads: CAICESYGREGAKNIQYF. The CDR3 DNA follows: TGTGCCATCTGTGAGTCGTACGGCAGGGAAGGAGCCAAAAACATTCAGTACTTC.

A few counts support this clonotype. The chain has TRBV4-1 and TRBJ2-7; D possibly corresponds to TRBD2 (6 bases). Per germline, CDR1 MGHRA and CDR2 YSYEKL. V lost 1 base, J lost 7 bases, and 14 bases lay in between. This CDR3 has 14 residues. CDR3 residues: CASSQVVEGREQYF. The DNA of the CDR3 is TGCGCCAGCAGCCAAGTGGTGGAGGGCCGGGAGCAGTACTTC.

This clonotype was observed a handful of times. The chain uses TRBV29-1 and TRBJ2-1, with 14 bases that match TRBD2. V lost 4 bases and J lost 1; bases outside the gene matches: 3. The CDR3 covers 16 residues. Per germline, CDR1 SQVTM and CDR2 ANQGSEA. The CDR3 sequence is CSVAGTSGGSYNEQFF. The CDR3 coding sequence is TGCAGCGTTGCCGGGACTAGCGGGGGTTCCTACAATGAGCAGTTCTTC.

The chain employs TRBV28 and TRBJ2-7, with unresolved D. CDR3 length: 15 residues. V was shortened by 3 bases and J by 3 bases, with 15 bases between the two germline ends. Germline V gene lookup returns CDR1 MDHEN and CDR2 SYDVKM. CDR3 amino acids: CASSLPQILDYEQYF. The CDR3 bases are TGTGCCAGCAGTTTGCCACAAATTCTAGACTACGAGCAGTACTTC.